This is a list of T cell receptor beta chains from one sample in a study of control samples from healthy donors and cancer patients. Assay used: immunoSEQ multiplex PCR; TCRdb lists only in-frame clones, some missing. The table includes fewer than 200,000 clones, under 96% detected once. Sequenced: blood. The receptors shown here come from a woman in her twenties or thirties in good health. Both conserved end residues are part of each CDR3. The D gene is left open where the match is weak. Only some rows state a clone size, as once, few, many or a class for expanded clones.

v_gene	d_gene	abundance	j_gene	CDR3aa	CDR3nt
TRBV2	.	.	TRBJ1-4	CASRDGGSNEKLFF	TGTGCCAGCAGGGATGGGGGATCAAATGAAAAACTGTTTTTT
TRBV4-2	TRBD2	.	TRBJ2-7	CASSRVRSSGGYEQYF	TGTGCCAGCAGCCGAGTCCGAAGCAGCGGGGGCTACGAGCAGTACTTC
TRBV27	TRBD2	.	TRBJ2-3	CASSTSSGRAGNTQYF	TGTGCCAGCAGTACCTCTAGCGGGAGGGCCGGGAATACGCAGTATTTT
TRBV7-9	.	.	TRBJ2-3	CASSRGHF	TGTGCCAGCAGCCGGGGCCATTTT
TRBV9	.	.	TRBJ2-1	CASSVDPGSYNEQFF	TGTGCCAGCAGCGTAGATCCGGGATCCTACAATGAGCAGTTCTTC
TRBV27	TRBD2	.	TRBJ2-2	CASALERLAGPGELFF	TGTGCCAGCGCTCTCGAGAGACTAGCGGGACCCGGGGAGCTGTTTTTT
TRBV5-1	.	.	TRBJ1-1	CASSLGGGPMNTEAFF	TGCGCCAGCAGCTTGGGGGGAGGGCCGATGAACACTGAAGCTTTCTTT
TRBV7-3	.	.	TRBJ2-3	CASSRGETTDTQYF	TGTGCCAGCAGCCGCGGCGAAACCACAGATACGCAGTATTTT
TRBV5-4	.	.	TRBJ2-7	CASSFKEPGEQYF	TGTGCCAGCAGCTTCAAGGAACCAGGGGAGCAGTACTTC
TRBV20-1	.	once	TRBJ2-3	CSASLPRRNTDTQYF	TGCAGTGCTAGTTTACCTCGAAGAAACACAGATACGCAGTATTTT
TRBV12-3/TRBV12-4	.	.	TRBJ1-1	CASSFGMNTEAFF	TGTGCCAGCAGTTTTGGGATGAACACTGAAGCTTTCTTT
TRBV12-3/TRBV12-4	TRBD2	.	TRBJ2-5	CASSFPSGETQYF	TGTGCCAGCAGTTTCCCTAGCGGCGAGACCCAGTACTTC
TRBV28	TRBD1	.	TRBJ1-5	CASASGGQGINQPQHF	TGTGCCAGCGCCTCTGGGGGACAGGGGATCAATCAGCCCCAGCATTTT
TRBV28	TRBD1	.	TRBJ2-1	CASSPGQSFYNEQFF	TGTGCCAGCAGTCCGGGACAGAGTTTCTACAATGAGCAGTTCTTC
TRBV25-1	TRBD1	.	TRBJ1-1	CASSRQGAYTEAFF	TGTGCCAGCAGCAGACAGGGGGCCTACACTGAAGCTTTCTTT
TRBV28	.	.	TRBJ1-3	CASSESGQFNSGNTIYF	TGTGCCAGCAGTGAATCAGGACAGTTCAACTCTGGAAACACCATATATTTT
TRBV20-1	.	.	TRBJ2-7	CSATGVHEQYF	TGCAGTGCTACAGGGGTCCACGAGCAGTACTTC
TRBV19	.	.	TRBJ1-6	CATSQGTGSPLHF	TGTGCCACATCCCAAGGTACAGGTTCACCCCTCCACTTT